This TCR beta chain originates from a study of siplizumab effects on memory and regulatory T cells. Measured with immunoSEQ multiplex PCR; TCRdb has only the in-frame clones, and not every one. The sample shows tens of thousands of clones, about 98% of them seen only once. Study-wide points: Alloreactive CD4+ clones that could be mapped were on average about 71% Treg-derived with siplizumab, against roughly 27% in controls. Proliferating siplizumab-cultured Tregs lacked confirmed suppressive function.

As regards this clone: Its antigen is undetermined.

The sequence was obtained from a human donor in good health. Sequencing input: naive CD8+ T cells sorted from blood.

CDR3 residues: CASSVDRYYEQYF. CDR3 coding DNA: TGTGCCAGCAGCGTGGACAGATATTACGAGCAGTACTTC. V gene TRBV5-6 combines with J gene TRBJ2-7; D may be TRBD1 (6 bases). Germline V gene lookup returns CDR1 SGHDT and CDR2 YYEEEE. The V end was cut by 4 bases, the J end by 4 bases, with 12 bases between. The CDR3 contains 13 residues.